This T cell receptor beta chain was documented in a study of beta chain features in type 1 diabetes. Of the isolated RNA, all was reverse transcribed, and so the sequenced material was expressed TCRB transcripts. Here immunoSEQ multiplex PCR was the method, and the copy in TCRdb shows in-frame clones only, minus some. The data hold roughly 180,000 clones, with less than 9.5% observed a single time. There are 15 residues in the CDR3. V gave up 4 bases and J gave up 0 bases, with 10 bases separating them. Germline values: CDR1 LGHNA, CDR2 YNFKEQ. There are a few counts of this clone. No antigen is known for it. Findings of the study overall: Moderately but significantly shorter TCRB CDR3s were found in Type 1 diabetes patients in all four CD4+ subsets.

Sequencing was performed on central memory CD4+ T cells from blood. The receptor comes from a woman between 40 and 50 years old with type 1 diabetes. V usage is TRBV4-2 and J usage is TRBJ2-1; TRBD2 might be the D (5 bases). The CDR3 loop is CASSPGVSSYNEQFF. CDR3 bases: TGTGCCAGCAGCCCCGGGGTAAGCTCCTACAATGAGCAGTTCTTC.